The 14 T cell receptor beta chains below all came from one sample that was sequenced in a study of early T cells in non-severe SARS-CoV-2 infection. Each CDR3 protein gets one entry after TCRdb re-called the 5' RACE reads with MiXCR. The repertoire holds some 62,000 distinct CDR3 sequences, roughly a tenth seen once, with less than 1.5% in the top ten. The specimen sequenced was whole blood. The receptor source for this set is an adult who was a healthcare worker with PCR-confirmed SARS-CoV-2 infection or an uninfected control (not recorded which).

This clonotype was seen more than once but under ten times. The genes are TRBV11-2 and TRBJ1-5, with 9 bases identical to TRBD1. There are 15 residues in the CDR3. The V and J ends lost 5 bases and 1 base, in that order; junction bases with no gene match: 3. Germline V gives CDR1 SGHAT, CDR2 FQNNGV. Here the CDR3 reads CASSITGGSNQPQHF. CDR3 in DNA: TGTGCCAGCAGCATCACAGGGGGCAGCAATCAGCCCCAGCATTTT.

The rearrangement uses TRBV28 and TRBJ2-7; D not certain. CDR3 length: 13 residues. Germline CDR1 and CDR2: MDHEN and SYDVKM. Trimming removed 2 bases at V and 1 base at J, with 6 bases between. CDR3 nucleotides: TGTGCCAGCAGTTTAAGCCCGTCCTACGAGCAGTACGTC. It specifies CASSLSPSYEQYV.

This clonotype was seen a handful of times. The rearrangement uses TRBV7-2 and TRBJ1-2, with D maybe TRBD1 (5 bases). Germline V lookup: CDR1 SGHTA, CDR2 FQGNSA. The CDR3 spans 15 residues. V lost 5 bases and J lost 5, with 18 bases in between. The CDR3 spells CASSPRDQRGYGYTF. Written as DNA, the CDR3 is TGTGCCAGCAGCCCTAGAGACCAACGGGGGTATGGCTACACCTTC. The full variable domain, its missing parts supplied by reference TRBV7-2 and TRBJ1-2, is GAGVSQSPSNKVTEKGKDVELRCDPISGHTALYWYRQSLGQGLEFLIYFQGNSAPDKSGLPSDRFSAERTGGSVSTLTIQRTQQEDSAVYLCASSPRDQRGYGYTFGSGTRLTVV.

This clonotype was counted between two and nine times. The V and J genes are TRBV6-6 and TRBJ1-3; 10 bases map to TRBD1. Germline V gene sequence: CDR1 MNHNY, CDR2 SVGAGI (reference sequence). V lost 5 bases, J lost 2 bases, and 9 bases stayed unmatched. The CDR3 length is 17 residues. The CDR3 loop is CASSAGQGVTAGNTIYF. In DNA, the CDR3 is TGTGCCAGCAGTGCCGGACAGGGGGTTACTGCTGGAAACACCATATATTTT.

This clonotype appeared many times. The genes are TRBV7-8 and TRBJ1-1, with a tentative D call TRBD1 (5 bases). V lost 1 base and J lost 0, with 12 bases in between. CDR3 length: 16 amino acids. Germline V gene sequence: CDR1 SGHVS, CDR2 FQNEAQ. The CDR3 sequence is CASSLGRGVMNTEAFF. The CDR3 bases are TGTGCCAGCAGCTTAGGTCGGGGGGTCATGAACACTGAAGCTTTCTTT.

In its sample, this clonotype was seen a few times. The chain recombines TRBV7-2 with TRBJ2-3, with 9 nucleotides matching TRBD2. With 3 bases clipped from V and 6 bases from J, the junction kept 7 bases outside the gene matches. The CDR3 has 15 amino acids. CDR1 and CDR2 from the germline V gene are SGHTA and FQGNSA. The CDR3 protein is CASSLLAGPGDTQYF. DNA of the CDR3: TGTGCCAGCAGCTTGCTAGCGGGGCCCGGGGATACGCAGTATTTT.

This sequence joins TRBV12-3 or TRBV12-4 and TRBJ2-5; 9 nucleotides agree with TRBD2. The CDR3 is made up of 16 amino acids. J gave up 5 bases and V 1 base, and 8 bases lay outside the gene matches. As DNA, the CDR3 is TGTGCCAGCAGTTTAGGTATGGGACTAGCAAGCGAGACCCAGTACTTC. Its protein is CASSLGMGLASETQYF.

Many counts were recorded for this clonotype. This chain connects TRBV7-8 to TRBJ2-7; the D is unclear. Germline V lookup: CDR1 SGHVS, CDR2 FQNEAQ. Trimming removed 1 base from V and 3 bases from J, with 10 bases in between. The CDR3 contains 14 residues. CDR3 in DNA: TGTGCCAGCAGCTTAGAGTCAGCTTACTACGAGCAGTACGTC. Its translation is CASSLESAYYEQYV.

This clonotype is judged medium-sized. As DNA, the CDR3 is TGCAGTGCTAGCATCGGGTCCGGCTACACCTTC. It translates to CSASIGSGYTF. The chain combines TRBV20-1 with TRBJ1-2; D is unclear. The CDR3 is 11 amino acids. Trimming took 3 bases from V and 8 from J, leaving 10 bases between them. Looked up from germline, CDR1 is DFQATT and CDR2 is SNEGSKA (reference sequence).

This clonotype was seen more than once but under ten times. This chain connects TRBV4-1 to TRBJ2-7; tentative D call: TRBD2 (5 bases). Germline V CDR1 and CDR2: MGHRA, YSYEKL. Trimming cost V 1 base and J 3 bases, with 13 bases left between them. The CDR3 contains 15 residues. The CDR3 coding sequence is TGCGCCAGCAGCCAAGTCCCCGGGGTTAGCTACGAGCAGTACGTC. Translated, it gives CASSQVPGVSYEQYV.

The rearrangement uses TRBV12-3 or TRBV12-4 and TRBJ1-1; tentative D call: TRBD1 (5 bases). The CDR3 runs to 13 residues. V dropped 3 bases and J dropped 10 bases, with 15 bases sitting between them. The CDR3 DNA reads TGTGCCAGCAGTTTTGGGGGTTTCGAAGGAGCTTTCTTT. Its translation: CASSFGGFEGAFF.

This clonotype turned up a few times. CDR3 DNA: TGCAGCGCCCTACTGGGACAGGGGGCGGGCACTGAAGCTTTCTTT. This encodes CSALLGQGAGTEAFF. The chain carries TRBV29-1 and TRBJ1-1; 12 bases align to TRBD1. Trimming removed 7 bases from V and 4 bases from J; junction bases left unmatched: 10. Germline CDR1 and CDR2: SQVTM and ANQGSEA. This CDR3 region has 15 residues. The variable domain in full, with the rest retrieved from reference TRBV29-1 and TRBJ1-1, is SAVISQKPSRDICQRGTSLTIQCQVDSQVTMMFWYRQQPGQSLTLIATANQGSEATYESGFVIDKFPISRPNLTFSTLTVSNMSPEDSSIYLCSALLGQGAGTEAFFGQGTRLTVV.

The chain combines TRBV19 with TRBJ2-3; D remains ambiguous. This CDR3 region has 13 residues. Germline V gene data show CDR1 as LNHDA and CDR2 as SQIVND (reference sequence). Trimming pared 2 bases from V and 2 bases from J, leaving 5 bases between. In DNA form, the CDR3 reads TGTGCCAGTAGTATAAGCCCCACAGATACGCAGTATTTT. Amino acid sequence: CASSISPTDTQYF.

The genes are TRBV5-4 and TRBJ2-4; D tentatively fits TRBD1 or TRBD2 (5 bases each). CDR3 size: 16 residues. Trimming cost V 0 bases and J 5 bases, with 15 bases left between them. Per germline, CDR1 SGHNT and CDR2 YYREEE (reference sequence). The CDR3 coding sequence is TGTGCCAGCAGCTTGGCCCGCCTTACGGGGCAAAACATTCAGTACTTC. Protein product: CASSLARLTGQNIQYF.